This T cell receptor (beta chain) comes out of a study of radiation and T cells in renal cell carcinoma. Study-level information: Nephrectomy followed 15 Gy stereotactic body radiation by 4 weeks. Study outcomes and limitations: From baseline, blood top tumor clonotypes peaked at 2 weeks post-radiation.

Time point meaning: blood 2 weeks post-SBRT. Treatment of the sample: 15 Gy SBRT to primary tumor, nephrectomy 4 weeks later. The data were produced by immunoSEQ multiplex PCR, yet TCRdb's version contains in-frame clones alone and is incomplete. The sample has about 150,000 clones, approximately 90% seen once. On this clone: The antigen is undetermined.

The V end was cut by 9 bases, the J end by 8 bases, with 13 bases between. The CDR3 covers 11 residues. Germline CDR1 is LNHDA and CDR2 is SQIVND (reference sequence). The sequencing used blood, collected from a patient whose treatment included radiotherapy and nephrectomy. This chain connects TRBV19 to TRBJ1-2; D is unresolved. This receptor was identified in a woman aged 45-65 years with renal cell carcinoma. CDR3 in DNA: TGTGCCAGCGAAGGGTATTGGGGCTACACCTTC. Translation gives CASEGYWGYTF.